This T cell receptor beta chain was identified during a study of cytomegalovirus exposure and HLA in healthy donors. Amplification used 60 Vbeta primers and 13 Jbeta primers. Some clones are missing from TCRdb's copy, which holds only in-frame ones; the method was immunoSEQ multiplex PCR. Of about 200,000 clones in the sample, roughly 80% were seen once. Details on this clone: Different DNA sequences within this sample yield the same CDR3.

Trimming left V 3 bases short and J 2 bases short, with 11 bases between. The CDR3 consists of 15 residues. The germline V gene has CDR1 MDHEN and CDR2 SYDVKM. This rearrangement joins TRBV28 to TRBJ2-1; D possibly corresponds to TRBD1 (7 bases). Source material: PBMCs. The TCR comes from a man aged 25 to 45 in good health and CMV-seronegative. The CDR3 bases are TGTGCCAGCAGTTTCGGAGGGGGCGCCTACAATGAGCAGTTCTTC. Residues: CASSFGGGAYNEQFF.